This T cell receptor (beta chain) was captured by sequencing in a study of control samples from healthy donors and cancer patients. This CDR3 comprises 13 residues. Measured with immunoSEQ multiplex PCR; TCRdb has only the in-frame clones, and not every one. This sample has about 250,000 clones, with almost 85% found just once. This rearrangement joins TRBV21-1 to TRBJ1-1. TRBV21-1 is listed as a pseudogene. This TCR came from a woman aged 55-75 years with lung cancer. Sequencing used PBMCs. CDR3 sequence reads: CASAERRNTEAFF. DNA of the CDR3: TGTGCCAGCGCGGAACGAAGGAACACTGAAGCTTTCTTT.